A selection of T cell receptor beta chains follows, all from one sample in a study of blood T cell repertoires in COVID-19. Data came from immunoSEQ multiplex PCR; TCRdb stores just in-frame clones and leaves some out. The data contain around 130,000 clones, approximately 84% of them singletons. Sequencing was done on a sample of peripheral blood. The receptors were gathered from a human donor in a cohort sampled during active COVID-19. Both conserved end residues are part of each CDR3. The order of the fields is J gene, V gene, D gene, CDR3 length, clone size, CDR3 protein, CDR3 DNA. A D gene is named only where the DNA matches it firmly. A clone size is listed for some rows: how often the clone was seen (once, few, many), or a class if it is expanded.

TRBJ2-7,TRBV6-1,-,11,-,CASSDRVEQYF,TGTGCCAGCAGTGACAGGGTTGAGCAGTACTTC
TRBJ2-3,TRBV19,TRBD2,14,-,CASRVAGGGDTQYF,TGTGCCAGTAGGGTAGCGGGGGGCGGAGATACGCAGTATTTT
TRBJ1-6,TRBV12-3/TRBV12-4,TRBD1,13,-,CASSTGEKSPLHF,TGTGCCAGCAGTACAGGGGAAAAATCACCCCTCCACTTT
TRBJ2-5,TRBV30,TRBD2,14,-,CAWSLGLARETQYF,TGTGCCTGGAGTTTGGGACTAGCGAGGGAGACCCAGTACTTC
TRBJ1-5,TRBV29-1,TRBD1,15,-,CSVGGGTGARQPQHF,TGCAGCGTGGGGGGCGGAACAGGGGCCCGACAGCCCCAGCATTTT
TRBJ2-7,TRBV19,-,15,once,CASRAGTVSSYEQYF,TGTGCCAGCAGGGCGGGGACGGTAAGCTCCTACGAGCAGTACTTC
TRBJ1-6,TRBV7-9,-,16,-,CASSHPAGQGESPLHF,TGTGCCAGCAGCCATCCCGCCGGGCAGGGTGAATCACCCCTCCACTTT
TRBJ2-3,TRBV19,TRBD2,17,-,CASSIGPSGGALDTQYF,TGTGCCAGTAGTATCGGGCCCAGCGGGGGGGCATTAGATACGCAGTATTTT
TRBJ1-1,TRBV18,-,14,-,CASSPSAGLTEAFF,TGTGCCAGCTCACCATCGGCAGGCCTAACTGAAGCTTTCTTT
TRBJ1-4,TRBV30,TRBD1,14,-,CAWRQGYPNEKLFF,TGTGCCTGGAGACAGGGGTACCCTAATGAAAAACTGTTTTTT
TRBJ2-1,TRBV27,TRBD2,14,-,CASSFTSGGGEQFF,TGTGCCAGCAGTTTCACTAGCGGGGGAGGTGAGCAGTTCTTC
TRBJ2-7,TRBV19,-,15,-,CASRQKQVTNYEQYF,TGTGCCAGTAGGCAGAAACAGGTTACGAACTACGAGCAGTACTTC
TRBJ1-1,TRBV18,TRBD1,16,-,CASSPQGQGLNTEAFF,TGTGCCAGCTCACCACAGGGACAGGGACTGAACACTGAAGCTTTCTTT
TRBJ2-7,TRBV11-3,TRBD2,16,-,CASSAGLAGGRGEQYF,TGTGCCAGCAGCGCGGGACTAGCGGGGGGGCGAGGGGAGCAGTACTTC
TRBJ1-6,TRBV27,-,17,-,CASSLSPQGRGNSPLHF,TGTGCCAGCAGTTTATCCCCCCAGGGCCGGGGGAATTCACCCCTCCACTTT
TRBJ1-5,TRBV7-9,-,15,few,CASSLSTGFNQPQHF,TGTGCCAGCAGCTTAAGTACAGGGTTCAATCAGCCCCAGCATTTT
TRBJ1-5,TRBV2,-,13,few,CASAGHGNQPQHF,TGTGCCAGCGCGGGTCACGGCAATCAGCCCCAGCATTTT
TRBJ1-5,TRBV6-1,-,15,-,CASSESLMFLQPQHF,TGTGCCAGCAGTGAAAGCTTGATGTTCTTACAGCCCCAGCATTTT
TRBJ1-5,TRBV4-2,-,15,-,CASSQEQGIVQPQHF,TGTGCCAGCAGCCAAGAACAGGGTATTGTGCAGCCCCAGCATTTT
TRBJ2-3,TRBV7-9,-,12,once,CASSLERDTQYF,TGTGCCAGCAGCTTAGAGCGAGATACGCAGTATTTT
TRBJ2-2,TRBV28,TRBD1,13,few,CASLQGYTGELFF,TGTGCCAGCCTACAGGGGTACACCGGGGAGCTGTTTTTT
TRBJ2-7,TRBV7-8,-,11,-,CASSLADEQYF,TGTGCCAGCAGCTTAGCCGACGAGCAGTACTTC
TRBJ1-1,TRBV5-6,-,13,-,CASSLVTERVAFF,TGTGCCAGCAGCTTGGTGACCGAGCGAGTAGCTTTCTTT
TRBJ2-5,TRBV12-3/TRBV12-4,TRBD2,12,-,CASSPGGETQYF,TGTGCCAGCAGCCCGGGAGGCGAGACCCAGTACTTC
TRBJ2-7,TRBV20-1,-,11,-,CSARDGGKQYF,TGCAGTGCTAGAGATGGGGGCAAGCAGTACTTC
TRBJ2-4,TRBV10-3,TRBD1,15,-,CAISDGQGPKNIQYF,TGTGCCATCAGTGATGGACAGGGCCCCAAAAACATTCAGTACTTC
TRBJ1-5,TRBV19,-,12,-,CASSIEGGPQHF,TGTGCCAGTAGTATAGAGGGAGGCCCCCAGCATTTT
TRBJ1-6,TRBV7-2,-,13,many,CASRVDYNSPLHF,TGTGCCAGCCGCGTCGATTATAATTCACCCCTCCACTTT
TRBJ1-6,TRBV5-6,-,19,-,CASSLALGRNSKSNSPLHF,TGTGCCAGCAGCTTAGCGTTGGGGCGGAATTCCAAGAGTAATTCACCCCTCCACTTT
TRBJ2-3,TRBV10-1,-,14,-,CASSRGTFTDTQYF,TGCGCCAGCAGTAGGGGCACCTTCACAGATACGCAGTATTTT
TRBJ2-1,TRBV14,TRBD1,12,-,CASSPDRQGQFF,TGTGCCAGCAGCCCGGACAGGCAAGGGCAGTTCTTC
TRBJ2-7,TRBV2,-,15,few,CASRLPYTAYHEQYF,TGTGCCAGCAGACTACCCTACACCGCCTACCACGAGCAGTACTTC
TRBJ2-3,TRBV10-3,TRBD2,18,-,CAISPTSGGAIGTDTQYF,TGTGCCATCAGCCCGACTAGCGGGGGGGCCATAGGGACAGATACGCAGTATTTT
TRBJ1-5,TRBV6-5,-,14,many,CASRAGFSNQPQHF,TGTGCCAGCAGAGCCGGTTTTAGCAATCAGCCCCAGCATTTT
TRBJ1-4,TRBV19,-,14,-,CASTDSTPQGKLFF,TGTGCCAGTACAGACAGCACTCCTCAGGGAAAACTGTTTTTT
TRBJ1-2,TRBV3-1/TRBV3-2,TRBD1,13,-,CASSQARGHGYTF,TGTGCCAGCAGCCAAGCGAGGGGGCATGGCTACACCTTC
TRBJ1-4,TRBV12-5,-,15,-,CASGFWGGEVEKLFF,TGTGCTAGTGGTTTCTGGGGGGGAGAGGTTGAAAAACTGTTTTTT
TRBJ2-7,TRBV6-8,-,14,-,CASSYVGGRYEQYF,TGTGCCAGCAGTTATGTCGGGGGGCGCTACGAGCAGTACTTC
TRBJ2-1,TRBV7-6,-,15,-,CASSLNSGPNNEQFF,TGTGCCAGCAGCTTAAATAGCGGTCCTAACAATGAGCAGTTCTTC
TRBJ2-2,TRBV5-1,-,15,-,CASTPLAGAAGELFF,TGCGCCAGCACCCCACTGGCGGGGGCGGCCGGGGAGCTGTTTTTT
TRBJ1-5,TRBV7-9,-,15,once,CASSLEGGGNQPQHF,TGTGCCAGCAGCCTAGAGGGAGGGGGCAATCAGCCCCAGCATTTT
TRBJ1-1,TRBV6-5,TRBD1,15,-,CASSYLTGVTTEAFF,TGTGCCAGCAGTTACTTGACAGGGGTTACTACTGAAGCTTTCTTT